A selection of T cell receptor beta chains follows, all from one sample in a study of control samples from healthy donors and cancer patients. Repertoires were generated with immunoSEQ multiplex PCR, while TCRdb's copy carries only in-frame clones and drops some. The sample includes approximately 100,000 clones, around 89% of them seen just once. The sample comprised PBMCs. These receptors all come from a man aged 60 to 75 with lung cancer. CDR3s include the opening cysteine and the closing phenylalanine or tryptophan. Each record gives: V gene, clone size, J gene, D gene, CDR3 DNA, CDR3 protein. D genes are given only for firm matches. Size is omitted from some rows. Given values are once, few, many or a class for expanded clones.

TRBV20-1,once,TRBJ1-1,.,TGCAGTGCCAGGGGGAACACTGAAGCTTTCTTT,CSARGNTEAFF
TRBV7-3,.,TRBJ2-1,.,TGTGCCAGCAGCTTAACTAACAATGAGCAGTTCTTC,CASSLTNNEQFF
TRBV30,once,TRBJ1-3,.,TGTGCCTGGAGAAAGGGCTATGCTGGAAACACCATATATTTT,CAWRKGYAGNTIYF
TRBV6-1,.,TRBJ2-1,TRBD2,TGTGCCAGCCTAGCGGGGGGGTCCTACAATGAGCAGTTCTTC,CASLAGGSYNEQFF
TRBV5-1,.,TRBJ1-2,TRBD1,TGCGCCAGCAGCTACCAACCGGGACAGGGGGCGTCCCCTATCTATGGCTACACCTTC,CASSYQPGQGASPIYGYTF
TRBV13,.,TRBJ2-2,TRBD1,TGTGCCAGCAGTGCCGGGACAGATAACACCGGGGAGCTGTTTTTT,CASSAGTDNTGELFF
TRBV5-6,.,TRBJ2-7,TRBD2,TGTGCCAGCAGCTTAGGACTAGCGGGGACCTTATACGAGCAGTACTTC,CASSLGLAGTLYEQYF
TRBV3-1/TRBV3-2,.,TRBJ1-5,.,TGTGCCAGCAGCCAGTCTCTAGGCATCAATCAGCCCCAGCATTTT,CASSQSLGINQPQHF
TRBV9,.,TRBJ1-1,.,TGTGCCAGCAGCCGTACCGATCAGAACACTGAAGCTTTCTTT,CASSRTDQNTEAFF
TRBV6-6,.,TRBJ2-2,.,TGTGCCAGCAGTAAGGGTGTGGCCGGGGAGCTGTTTTTT,CASSKGVAGELFF